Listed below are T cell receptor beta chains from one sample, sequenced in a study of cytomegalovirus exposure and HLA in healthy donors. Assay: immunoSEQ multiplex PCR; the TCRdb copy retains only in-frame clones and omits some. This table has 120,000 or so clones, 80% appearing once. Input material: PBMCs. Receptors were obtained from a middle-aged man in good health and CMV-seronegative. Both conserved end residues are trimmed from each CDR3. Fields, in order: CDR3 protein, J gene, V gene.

SVDAGPSYNEQF,TRBJ2-1,TRBV29-1
ASSPRTGGKMNTEAF,TRBJ1-1,TRBV7-9
ASSRGGTGDYEQY,TRBJ2-7,TRBV5-4
ASRLRQPQH,TRBJ1-5,TRBV2
ASRTGPGELF,TRBJ2-2,TRBV7-2
AWSPGHRDLKLF,TRBJ1-4,TRBV30
SVVFQGQTQY,TRBJ2-5,TRBV29-1
ASSGGRLGTGELF,TRBJ2-2,TRBV6-1
ASSLADQETQY,TRBJ2-5,TRBV11-2
ASSSPWGGYTEAF,TRBJ1-1,TRBV28
ASSPPQVAETQY,TRBJ2-5,TRBV11-2
ASSFQTDTQY,TRBJ2-3,TRBV5-6
ASSLRREAQY,TRBJ2-5,TRBV11-2
ASSLLASGGETQY,TRBJ2-5,TRBV18
AWSLALAGGDIQY,TRBJ2-4,TRBV30
ASSLAQGWSYEQY,TRBJ2-7,TRBV5-1
ASSYRGPTNYGYT,TRBJ1-2,TRBV6-6
ASSLAPTYNEQF,TRBJ2-1,TRBV7-7
ASSSGQGGYEQY,TRBJ2-7,TRBV7-6
ASTPGQRHSPLH,TRBJ1-6,TRBV25-1
AWSLGQGGSPLH,TRBJ1-6,TRBV30
ASSATSTETQY,TRBJ2-5,TRBV9
ASSLSSGGTQY,TRBJ2-3,TRBV13
ASSSQGRGGFGNTIY,TRBJ1-3,TRBV7-9
ASSFTQGRGYT,TRBJ1-2,TRBV6-5
ASSLIENTEAF,TRBJ1-1,TRBV5-6
ASSFVGTNSNQPQH,TRBJ1-5,TRBV7-2
ASSSGLALTTDTQY,TRBJ2-3,TRBV5-4
ASGQGSSNEKLF,TRBJ1-4,TRBV2
ASSPGQGNQPQH,TRBJ1-5,TRBV28
ASRPTGPTNEKLF,TRBJ1-4,TRBV7-9
ASRLPGTGPEKLF,TRBJ1-4,TRBV6-1
ASLRGTEAF,TRBJ1-1,TRBV6-1
SGAGADEQY,TRBJ2-7,TRBV29-1
ASPRPCSGNTIY,TRBJ1-3,TRBV27